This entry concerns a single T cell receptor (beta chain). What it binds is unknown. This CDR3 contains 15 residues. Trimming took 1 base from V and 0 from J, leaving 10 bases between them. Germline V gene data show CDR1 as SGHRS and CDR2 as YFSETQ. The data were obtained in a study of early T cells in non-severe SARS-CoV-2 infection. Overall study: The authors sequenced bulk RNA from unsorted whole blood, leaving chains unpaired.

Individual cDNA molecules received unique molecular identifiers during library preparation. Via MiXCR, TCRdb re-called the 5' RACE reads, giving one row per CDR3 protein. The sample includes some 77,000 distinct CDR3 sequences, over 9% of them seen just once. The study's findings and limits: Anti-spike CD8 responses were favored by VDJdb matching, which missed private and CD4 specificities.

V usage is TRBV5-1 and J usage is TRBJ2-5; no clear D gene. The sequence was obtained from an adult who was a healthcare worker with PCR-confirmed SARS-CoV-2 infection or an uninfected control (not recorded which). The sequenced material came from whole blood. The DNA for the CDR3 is TGCGCCAGCAGCTTGTCCCATCCCGACCAAGAGACCCAGTACTTC. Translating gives CASSLSHPDQETQYF.